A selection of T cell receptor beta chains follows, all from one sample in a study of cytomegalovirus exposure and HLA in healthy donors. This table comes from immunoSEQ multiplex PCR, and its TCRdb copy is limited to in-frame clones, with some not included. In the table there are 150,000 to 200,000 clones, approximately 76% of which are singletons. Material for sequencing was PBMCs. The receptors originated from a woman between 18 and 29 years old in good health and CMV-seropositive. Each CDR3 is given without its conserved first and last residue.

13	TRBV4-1	ASSQGGQGGNTIY
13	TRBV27	ASSFTSGVAYEQY
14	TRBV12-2	ASRLAPGTADSPLH
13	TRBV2	ASSEVAGAQETQY
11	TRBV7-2	ASSTQSSYEQY
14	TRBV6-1	ASSEAGAGVQETQY
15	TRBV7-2	ASSLVGGGIATGELF
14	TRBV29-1	SVAEIREDWGNEQF
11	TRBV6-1	AIQRTGDYGYT
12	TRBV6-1	ASSSDTGYQPQH